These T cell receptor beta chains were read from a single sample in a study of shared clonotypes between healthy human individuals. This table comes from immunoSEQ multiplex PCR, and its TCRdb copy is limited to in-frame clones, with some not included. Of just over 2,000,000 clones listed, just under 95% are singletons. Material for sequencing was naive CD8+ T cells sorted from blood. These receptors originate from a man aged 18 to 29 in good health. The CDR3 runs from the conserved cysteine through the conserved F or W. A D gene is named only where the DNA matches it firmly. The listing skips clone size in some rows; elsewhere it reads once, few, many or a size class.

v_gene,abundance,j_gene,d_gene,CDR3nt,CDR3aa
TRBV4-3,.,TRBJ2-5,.,TGCGCCAGCAGCCAAGGGGATGGGGAAGAGACCCAGTACTTC,CASSQGDGEETQYF
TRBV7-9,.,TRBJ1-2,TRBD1,TGTGCCAGCAGCCTGGGGACAGGCGATGCTTATGGCTACACCTTC,CASSLGTGDAYGYTF
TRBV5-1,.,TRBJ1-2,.,TGCGCCAGCAGCACCGAACAGGGAGCTACCGGGGATGGCTACACCTTC,CASSTEQGATGDGYTF
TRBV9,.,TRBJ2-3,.,TGTGCCAGCAGCGTAGAAGCTAGCGGCACAGATACGCAGTATTTT,CASSVEASGTDTQYF
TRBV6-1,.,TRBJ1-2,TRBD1,TGTGCCAGCAGTGAATGGCAGGGGGCGGACTATGGCTACACCTTC,CASSEWQGADYGYTF
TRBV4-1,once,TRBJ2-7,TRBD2,TGCGCCAGCAGCCTCGTCCTTGCGGGAGGGCCGATCGAGCAGTACTTC,CASSLVLAGGPIEQYF
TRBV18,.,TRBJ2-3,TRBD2,TGTGCCAGCTCAACTAGACTAGCGGGCCTCACAGATACGCAGTATTTT,CASSTRLAGLTDTQYF
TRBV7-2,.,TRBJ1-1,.,TGTGCCAGCAGCTCAGGACCGAACACTGAAGCTTTCTTT,CASSSGPNTEAFF
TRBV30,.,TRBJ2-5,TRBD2,TGTGCCTGGGACGGGGGGAATGCCCCAGAGACCCAGTACTTC,CAWDGGNAPETQYF
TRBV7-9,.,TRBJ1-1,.,TGTGCCAGCAGCTTAGGGGGCCAGCTGATAAACATGAACACTGAAGCTTTCTTT,CASSLGGQLINMNTEAFF
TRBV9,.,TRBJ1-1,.,TGTGCCAGCAGCCCCCGGGGGGGAAACACTGAAGCTTTCTTT,CASSPRGGNTEAFF
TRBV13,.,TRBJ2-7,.,TGTGCCAGCAGCTTTTCTGGGATCTACGAGCAGTACTTC,CASSFSGIYEQYF
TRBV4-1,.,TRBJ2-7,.,TGCGCCAGCAGCCAGGCAGGAAACTTTTACGAGCAGTACTTC,CASSQAGNFYEQYF
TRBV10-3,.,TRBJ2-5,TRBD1,TGTGCCATCAGTGAGTCGCGGGGGGACAGGGGTGAGACCCAGTACTTC,CAISESRGDRGETQYF
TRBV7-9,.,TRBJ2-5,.,TGTGCCAGCAGCAGGCGGGCAGGGGAGACCCAGTACTTC,CASSRRAGETQYF
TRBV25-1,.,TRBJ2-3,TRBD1,TGTGCCAGCAGTGAATATAGTACAGGGGACACAGATACGCAGTATTTT,CASSEYSTGDTDTQYF
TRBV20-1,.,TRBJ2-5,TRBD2,TGCAGTGCCTATACTAGCGAGGAGTACTTC,CSAYTSEEYF
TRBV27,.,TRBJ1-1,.,TGTGCCAGCAGTTTAGTAAGGGGGGGGACTGAAGCTTTCTTT,CASSLVRGGTEAFF
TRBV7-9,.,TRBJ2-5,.,TGTGCCAGCAGCTTAGCCCCCCTGGGGGTCGAGACCCAGTACTTC,CASSLAPLGVETQYF
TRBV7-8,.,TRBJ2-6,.,TGTGCCAGCAGCTTTCAGAGCTCTGGGGCCAACGTCCTGACTTTC,CASSFQSSGANVLTF
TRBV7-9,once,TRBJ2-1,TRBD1,TGTGCCAGCAGCTATGGGGACAGGCCGACTCGGGAGTTCTTC,CASSYGDRPTREFF
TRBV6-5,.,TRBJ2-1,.,TGTGCCAGCAGTTCGGGACCCCTAAATGAGCAGTTCTTC,CASSSGPLNEQFF
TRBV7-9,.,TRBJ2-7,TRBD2,TGTGCCAGCAGCCCTCGTCTCCCTAGCGGGGGCGAATCCTACGAGCAGTACTTC,CASSPRLPSGGESYEQYF
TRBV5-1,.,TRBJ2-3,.,TGCGCCAGCAGCGAGGGAGAATTAAATATCGGGACAGATACGCAGTATTTT,CASSEGELNIGTDTQYF
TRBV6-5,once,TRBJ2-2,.,TGTGCCAGCAGTTTGGGCTCGGTGATACCCGGGGAGCTGTTTTTT,CASSLGSVIPGELFF
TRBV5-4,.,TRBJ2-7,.,TGTGCCAGCAGCCCAACCGAAAGCTCCTACGAGCAGTACTTC,CASSPTESSYEQYF
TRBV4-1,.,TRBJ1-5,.,TGCGCCAGCAGCCAAGACGGGGTCTCCAATCAGCCCCAGCATTTT,CASSQDGVSNQPQHF
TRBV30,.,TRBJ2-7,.,TGTGCCTGGAGTCCAACACCCGAAGATTACGAGCAGTACTTC,CAWSPTPEDYEQYF
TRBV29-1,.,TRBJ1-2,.,TGCAGCCCCTATAGACAGGACGACTCCTATGGCTACACCTTC,CSPYRQDDSYGYTF
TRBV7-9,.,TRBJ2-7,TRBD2,TGTGCCAGCAGCTACGGGGGGGCCAACGAGCAGTACTTC,CASSYGGANEQYF
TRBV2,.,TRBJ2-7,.,TGTGCCAGCATTGGTGAGGAGTACGAGCAGTACTTC,CASIGEEYEQYF
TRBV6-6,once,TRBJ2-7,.,TGTGCCAGCAGTACCCTCCCAGGGAGCTCCTACGAGCAGTACTTC,CASSTLPGSSYEQYF
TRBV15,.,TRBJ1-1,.,TGTGCCACCAGCAGAGGAGGGACTGAAGCTTTCTTT,CATSRGGTEAFF
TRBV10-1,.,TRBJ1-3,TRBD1,TGCGCCAGCACTCCTGGGACAGAAGGCGCTGGAAACACCATATATTTT,CASTPGTEGAGNTIYF
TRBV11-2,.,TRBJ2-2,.,TGTGCCAGCAGCTTAGAGGTGAGGACACCGAACACCGGGGAGCTGTTTTTT,CASSLEVRTPNTGELFF
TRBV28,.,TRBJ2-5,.,TGTGCCAGCAGTTTAGGGGGGAAAGGGGGAGAGACCCAGTACTTC,CASSLGGKGGETQYF
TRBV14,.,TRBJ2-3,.,TGTGCCAGCAGCCTGGCGGGGAGGTCAGATACGCAGTATTTT,CASSLAGRSDTQYF
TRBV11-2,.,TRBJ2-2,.,TGTGCCAGCAGCTTAGTGGGAACCGGGGAGCTGTTTTTT,CASSLVGTGELFF
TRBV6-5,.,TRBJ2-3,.,TGTGCCAGCGGTCGATCCGGGACTGTTACAGATACGCAGTATTTT,CASGRSGTVTDTQYF
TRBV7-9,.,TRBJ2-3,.,TGTGCCACCGGGGAGGCGAACACAGATACGCAGTATTTT,CATGEANTDTQYF
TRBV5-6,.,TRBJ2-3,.,TGTGCCAGCAGGGGTTGGGACTTTACCACAGATACGCAGTATTTT,CASRGWDFTTDTQYF
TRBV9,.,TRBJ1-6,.,TGTGCCAGCAGCGCCCGGGGAGGGGAAAATTCACCCCTCCACTTT,CASSARGGENSPLHF
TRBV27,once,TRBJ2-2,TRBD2,TGTGCCAGCAGTTGGGGCGGGAGCACCGGGGAGCTGTTTTTT,CASSWGGSTGELFF
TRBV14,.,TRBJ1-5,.,TGTGCCAGCAGCCAAGGACCTGGGGGGCAGCATTTT,CASSQGPGGQHF
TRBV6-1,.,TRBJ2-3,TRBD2,TGTGCCAGCAGTGTTACGGGGGGGAGCACAGATACGCAGTATTTT,CASSVTGGSTDTQYF
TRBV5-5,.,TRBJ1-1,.,TGTGCCAGCAGCTTGGGAATTGGGACTGAAGCTTTCTTT,CASSLGIGTEAFF
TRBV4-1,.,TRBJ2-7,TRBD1,TGCGCCAGCAGCCAAGACGAGGGACAGGGGATTCACGAGCAGTACTTC,CASSQDEGQGIHEQYF
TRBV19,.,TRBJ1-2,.,TGTGCCAGTATCGGCAGGGCGGAAGACTATGGCTACACCTTC,CASIGRAEDYGYTF
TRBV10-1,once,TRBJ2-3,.,TGCGCCAGCAGTGTTGGGGGAGCTGGAGATACGCAGTATTTT,CASSVGGAGDTQYF